This T cell receptor (beta chain) is from a study of shared clonotypes between healthy human individuals. TCRdb's table, derived via immunoSEQ multiplex PCR, lists solely in-frame clones and lacks some. This repertoire shows 500,000 to 700,000 clones, around 96% found once; its top ten account for approximately 0.11%. CD8 cells classed as naive were CD45RO-negative and positively selected for CCR7, excluding terminally differentiated effector memory CD45RA+ cells. The sample taken for sequencing was naive CD8+ T cells sorted from blood. This clonotype was obtained from a young woman in good health.

The CDR3 loop is CASSQLCASQGARKDTGELFF. CDR3 DNA: TGCGCCAGCAGTCAATTATGTGCTAGCCAGGGGGCTCGGAAGGACACCGGGGAGCTGTTTTTT. The V call is TRBV23-1, the J call TRBJ2-2; 8 nucleotides match TRBD1. TRBV23-1 belongs to the ORF category, with a function that is uncertain. The CDR3 has 21 residues. V was pared by 1 base and J by 3 bases, with 19 bases of the junction left unmatched.